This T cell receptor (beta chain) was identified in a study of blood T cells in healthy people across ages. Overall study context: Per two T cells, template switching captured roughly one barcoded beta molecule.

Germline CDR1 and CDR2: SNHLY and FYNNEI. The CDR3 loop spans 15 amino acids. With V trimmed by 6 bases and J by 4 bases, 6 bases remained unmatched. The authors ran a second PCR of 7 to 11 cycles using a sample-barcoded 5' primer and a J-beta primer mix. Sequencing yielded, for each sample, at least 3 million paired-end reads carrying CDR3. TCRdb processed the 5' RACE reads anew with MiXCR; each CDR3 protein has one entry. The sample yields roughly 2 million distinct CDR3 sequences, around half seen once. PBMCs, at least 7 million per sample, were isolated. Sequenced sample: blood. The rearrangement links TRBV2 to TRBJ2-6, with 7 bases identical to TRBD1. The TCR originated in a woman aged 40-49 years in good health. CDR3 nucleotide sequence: TGTGCCAGCAGGAGACAGGGTACAGGGGCCAACGTCCTGACTTTC. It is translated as CASRRQGTGANVLTF.